The next 9 T cell receptor beta chains were all read from a single sample in a study of shared clonotypes between healthy human individuals. Assay used: immunoSEQ multiplex PCR; TCRdb lists only in-frame clones, some missing. The table includes some 1,900,000 clones, over 85% detected once. Positively selected for CCR7, the CD45RO-negative cells used as naive CD8 cells excluded terminally differentiated effector memory CD45RA+ cells. The sample taken for sequencing was naive CD8+ T cells sorted from blood. The source is a man younger than 35 in good health.

V is TRBV9 and J is TRBJ2-2, with D possibly TRBD1 on 5 matching bases. In germline, CDR1 is SGDLS, CDR2 YYNGEE. The V end lost 3 bases, the J end lost 6 bases, and 9 bases lay between the germline ends. This CDR3 spans 13 amino acids. CDR3 sequence reads: CASSEQGAGELFF. The CDR3 region has the DNA TGTGCCAGCAGCGAACAAGGGGCCGGGGAGCTGTTTTTT. Drawing the rest from reference TRBV9 and TRBJ2-2, the complete variable domain is DSGVTQTPKHLITATGQRVTLRCSPRSGDLSVYWYQQSLDQGLQFLIQYYNGEERAKGNILERFSAQQFPDLHSELNLSSLELGDSALYFCASSEQGAGELFFGEGSRLTVL.

This rearrangement joins TRBV28 to TRBJ2-5, with D possibly being TRBD1 (6 bases). The V and J ends lost 2 bases and 4 bases respectively, with 20 bases between them. This CDR3 contains 17 residues. CDR1 and CDR2 from the germline V gene are MDHEN and SYDVKM. The CDR3 bases are TGTGCCAGCAGTTTAGCCCAGGGGACACCTAAGGGAGAGACCCAGTACTTC. Residues: CASSLAQGTPKGETQYF.

This chain joins TRBV11-2 and TRBJ2-1; D unresolved. Trimming took 1 base from V and 4 from J, leaving 14 bases between them. The length of the CDR3 is 16 residues. Germline V gene lookup returns CDR1 SGHAT and CDR2 FQNNGV. CDR3 sequence reads: CASSLAGSSIYNEQFF. For the CDR3, the DNA is TGTGCCAGCAGCTTAGCCGGTAGCTCTATTTACAATGAGCAGTTCTTC.

The chain links TRBV25-1 to TRBJ2-7; 7 positions match TRBD1. From germline, CDR1 is MGHDK and CDR2 SYGVNS. The CDR3 spans 16 residues. After removal of 6 bases from V and 2 bases from J, the junction contained 13 bases not matched to a gene. CDR3 DNA sequence: TGTGCCAGCAGGACGGCCTTGGAAACAGGGGCCTACGAGCAGTACTTC. This encodes CASRTALETGAYEQYF.

V usage is TRBV28 and J usage is TRBJ2-1; perhaps D is TRBD1 or TRBD2 (5 bases each). Germline V gene sequence: CDR1 MDHEN, CDR2 SYDVKM. V was trimmed by 3 bases and J by 6 bases, leaving 21 bases between them. This CDR3 has 17 residues. The CDR3 sequence: CASSFPSRGVLSNEQFF. Written as DNA, the CDR3 is TGTGCCAGCAGTTTCCCTTCACGGGGCGTCCTCTCCAATGAGCAGTTCTTC.

This rearrangement joins TRBV13 to TRBJ1-4, with D tentatively TRBD1 (6 bases). V was clipped by 6 bases and J by 6 bases, with 17 bases between them. This CDR3 contains 15 residues. Germline V gene lookup returns CDR1 PRHDT and CDR2 FYEKMQ (reference sequence). CDR3 amino acids: CASSPRGAGDEKLFF. The DNA for the CDR3 is TGTGCCAGCAGTCCTCGGGGGGCAGGGGATGAAAAACTGTTTTTT.

The sample holds one count of this clone. The V and J genes are TRBV28 and TRBJ2-7, with D unclear. This CDR3 has 14 residues. V was clipped by 6 bases and J by 5 bases, with 17 bases between them. CDR1 MDHEN and CDR2 SYDVKM come from the germline V gene. CDR3 DNA: TGTGCCAGCAGAATGGCAGGCTCTCTCGACGAGCAGTACTTC. Encoded protein: CASRMAGSLDEQYF.

On this clone itself: The sample has other DNA sequences that encode this CDR3 too. The CDR3 here is CASGLDFNEQFF. The DNA of the CDR3 is TGTGCTAGTGGTCTAGATTTCAATGAGCAGTTCTTC. This rearrangement joins TRBV12-5 to TRBJ2-1; the D is unclear. V lost 5 bases and J 6 bases, leaving 8 bases between the germline ends. Germline V gives CDR1 LGHNT, CDR2 FRNRAP. This CDR3 comprises 12 residues.

V is TRBV6-1 and J is TRBJ1-1; 9 bases are a match to TRBD1. Losses at the gene ends were 5 bases for V and 5 bases for J; bases not matched to a gene: 9. The CDR3 spans 15 residues. The germline gives CDR1 MNHNS, CDR2 SASEGT. The CDR3 bases are TGTGCCAGCAGTCGCTACAGGGGGCGGCAGACTGAAGCTTTCTTT. It is translated as CASSRYRGRQTEAFF.